This T cell receptor beta chain was captured in a study of blood T cell repertoires in COVID-19. Turning to the study itself: From T cells, B-cell-depleted T cells, or PBMCs came the material, which was cDNA or gDNA.

This CDR3 contains 13 residues. Trimming cost V 10 bases and J 0 bases, with 10 bases left between them. Germline CDR1 reads ENHRY; CDR2 reads SYGVKD. Measured with immunoSEQ multiplex PCR; TCRdb has only the in-frame clones, and not every one. The sample includes about 220,000 clones, around 82% seen only once; the top ten take roughly 4.8%. All enrollees were about 18 to 90 years old and from about 24 US areas. Exposed participants encountered a COVID-19 case during the 2 weeks preceding study entry. The chain employs TRBV10-3 and TRBJ1-5; D is unresolved. This receptor was identified in a woman in her fifties or sixties who had been exposed to COVID-19. Sequencing input: PBMCs or T cells enriched from blood (not recorded which). Here the CDR3 reads CATAGYSNQPQHF. The CDR3 bases are TGTGCCACCGCGGGATATAGCAATCAGCCCCAGCATTTT.